The 7 T cell receptor beta chains presented below share a single source sample, sequenced in a study of blood T cell repertoires in COVID-19 (dated by TCRdb to the early 2020s). Library construction relied on the immunoSEQ multiplex PCR assay. TCRdb took over this immuneACCESS table, retaining in-frame rearrangements with V and J assigned. Such tables are incomplete; in checked studies, under half of the missing clones stem from an unresolved V gene, and the remainder is unexplained. The sample yields under 250,000 clones; 80% to 90% were counted once. The ten largest clonotypes hold 2% to 3% of the sample. Input material: peripheral blood. Receptors were obtained from a man aged 30 to 39 with COVID-19, enrolled during active disease.

The rearrangement links TRBV27 to TRBJ2-2, with TRBD1 identical over 10 bases. The CDR3 has 17 amino acids. Germline assignment: CDR1 MNHEY and CDR2 SMNVEV (reference sequence). V shed 3 bases, J shed 5 bases, and the junction held 9 bases outside the gene matches. The CDR3 loop is CASSFTGTGARTGELFF. CDR3 nucleotides: TGTGCCAGCAGTTTCACTGGGACAGGGGCGAGGACCGGGGAGCTGTTTTTT.

The chain employs TRBV24-1 and TRBJ1-2, with D possibly matching TRBD1 (6 bases). Germline CDR1 is KGHDR and CDR2 is SFDVKD. The CDR3 has 15 amino acids. The V and J ends lost 9 bases and 4 bases respectively, with 20 bases between them. The CDR3 is CATSRTRGDGYGYTF. The CDR3 coding sequence is TGTGCCACCTCCCGGACCAGGGGCGACGGCTATGGCTACACCTTC.

Ten or more counts support this clone. V usage is TRBV9 and J usage is TRBJ1-2, with TRBD1 identical over 11 bases. CDR1 and CDR2 (germline): SGDLS, YYNGEE. After removal of 5 bases from V and 8 bases from J, the junction contained 8 bases not matched to a gene. The CDR3 totals 14 residues. Here the CDR3 DNA reads TGTGCCAGCAGGAGGGACAGGGGGATTGGAGGCTACACCTTC. Translation gives CASRRDRGIGGYTF.

The chain couples TRBV19 to TRBJ1-1, with 11 bases fitting TRBD1. Germline V gene data show CDR1 as LNHDA and CDR2 as SQIVND (reference sequence). With V trimmed by 8 bases and J by 4 bases, 6 bases remained unmatched. The CDR3 consists of 14 residues. The CDR3 spells CASVEGQGVTEAFF. The CDR3 DNA reads as TGTGCCAGTGTAGAGGGACAGGGGGTCACTGAAGCTTTCTTT.

The rearrangement uses TRBV15 and TRBJ2-3, with 7 bases that match TRBD2. The J segment lost 3 bases and the V segment lost 5 bases, leaving 8 bases of the junction unmatched. The CDR3 length is 15 residues. The germline V gene encodes CDR1 LNHNV and CDR2 YYDKDF (reference sequence). Here the CDR3 DNA reads TGTGCCACCAGCCTGGGAGGGGTTTGGACAGATACGCAGTATTTT. It is translated as CATSLGGVWTDTQYF.

This clone was seen a handful of times. The chain carries TRBV7-2 and TRBJ2-7, with 7 bases fitting TRBD1. Trimming removed 9 bases from V and 4 bases from J; junction bases left unmatched: 12. The CDR3 contains 14 residues. From germline, CDR1 is SGHTA and CDR2 FQGNSA. This CDR3 is CASTRDRAGYEQYF. As DNA, the CDR3 is TGTGCCAGTACCCGCGACAGGGCAGGGTACGAGCAGTACTTC.

This clone has a single count. The chain is built from TRBV5-6 and TRBJ1-5; 7 nucleotides align to TRBD1. CDR1 and CDR2 from the germline V gene are SGHDT and YYEEEE. The CDR3 length is 14 residues. The V and J ends lost 4 bases and 1 base, in that order; junction bases with no gene match: 2. The CDR3 DNA is TGTGCCAGCAGCGTCAGGGGGAGCAATCAGCCCCAGCATTTT. It encodes CASSVRGSNQPQHF.